A single sample is the source of the 24 T cell receptor beta chains below, sequenced in a study of Ad26.COV2.S vaccination and SARS-CoV-2 variants. Treatment given: around 19 received Ad26.COV2.S at low or high dose, single or two shots; roughly five received placebo; per-sample allocation not given. Sample collection was performed on day 63 after the first vaccine or placebo injection. Method: immunoSEQ multiplex PCR; TCRdb's copy keeps in-frame clones and lacks some. Of roughly 450,000 clones detected, about nine tenths appear once; the ten largest clones hold 10% to 15%. Source: peripheral blood, taken in a trial of Ad26.COV2.S vaccine versus placebo. These receptors were obtained from a person aged 18-60 years who received the Ad26.COV2.S COVID-19 vaccine or a placebo.

The chain combines TRBV20-1 with TRBJ2-3, with D tentatively TRBD1 (5 bases). Germline CDR1 DFQATT, CDR2 SNEGSKA (reference sequence). This CDR3 region has 13 residues. V gave up 3 bases and J gave up 4 bases, with 11 bases separating them. CDR3 in amino acids: CSASRGISDTQYF. The DNA of the CDR3 is TGCAGTGCTAGTAGGGGTATATCAGATACGCAGTATTTT.

The V call is TRBV5-1, the J call TRBJ2-2, with TRBD1 matching 10 bases. CDR1 SGHRS and CDR2 YFSETQ come from the germline V gene. The CDR3 has 16 residues. V trimming: 0 bases; J trimming: 5 bases; junction bases outside the gene matches: 4. The CDR3: CASSLGTGGRTGELFF. The CDR3 DNA reads as TGCGCCAGCAGCTTGGGGACAGGGGGAAGGACCGGGGAGCTGTTTTTT.

The chain links TRBV2 to TRBJ2-3; tentative D call: TRBD2 (5 bases). The CDR3 runs 16 residues. V was clipped by 6 bases and J by 2 bases, with 18 bases between them. CDR1 SNHLY and CDR2 FYNNEI come from the germline V gene. In DNA form, the CDR3 reads TGTGCCAGCAGCCTCCTCGGGGTCTTGAACACAGATACGCAGTATTTT. Translating it yields CASSLLGVLNTDTQYF.

This clone was seen once. This sequence joins TRBV24-1 and TRBJ2-1; D gene uncertain. Per germline, CDR1 KGHDR and CDR2 SFDVKD. This CDR3 has 16 amino acids. Trimming removed 1 base at V and 5 bases at J, with 14 bases between. The CDR3 DNA reads as TGTGCCACCAGTGATTTTAGTACGGACCGAGACAATGAGCAGTTCTTC. It translates to CATSDFSTDRDNEQFF.

This clone appeared a few times. This chain joins TRBV4-1 and TRBJ1-5; 7 nucleotides agree with TRBD1. Unmatched junction bases numbered 6, after V lost 3 bases and J lost 7 bases. The CDR3 is made up of 14 amino acids. Germline-derived CDR1 and CDR2 are MGHRA and YSYEKL. In nucleotides, the CDR3 is TGCGCCAGCAGCCACCGACAGGGAGGCCAGCCCCAGCATTTT. Amino acid sequence: CASSHRQGGQPQHF.

V usage is TRBV19 and J usage is TRBJ2-1; 10 nucleotides match TRBD1. V lost 5 bases and J lost 4; bases outside the gene matches: 5. The CDR3 length is 15 residues. The germline V gene has CDR1 LNHDA and CDR2 SQIVND (reference sequence). The CDR3 is CASSLDRGRYNEQFF. DNA for the CDR3: TGTGCCAGTAGTCTCGACAGGGGGCGTTACAATGAGCAGTTCTTC.

The chain has TRBV19 and TRBJ2-1; TRBD1 aligns across 11 bases. Per the germline V gene, CDR1 is LNHDA and CDR2 is SQIVND (reference sequence). The CDR3 length is 14 residues. V was pared by 3 bases and J by 8 bases, with 3 bases of the junction left unmatched. The CDR3 region is CASSIRDRGDEQFF. The DNA for the CDR3 is TGTGCCAGTAGTATCAGGGACAGGGGGGATGAGCAGTTCTTC. The full variable domain, in which reference TRBV19 and TRBJ2-1 provide the parts outside the CDR3, is DGGITQSPKYLFRKEGQNVTLSCEQNLNHDAMYWYRQDPGQGLRLIYYSQIVNDFQKGDIAEGYSVSREKKESFPLTVTSAQKNPTAFYLCASSIRDRGDEQFFGPGTRLTVL.

V gene TRBV5-1 combines with J gene TRBJ2-2; D might be TRBD1 (5 bases). The length of the CDR3 is 14 residues. With 4 bases removed from V and 5 bases from J, the gap between germline ends came to 12 bases. Germline assignment: CDR1 SGHRS and CDR2 YFSETQ. CDR3 amino acids: CASSGKTATGELFF. In nucleotides, the CDR3 is TGCGCCAGCAGCGGCAAGACAGCTACCGGGGAGCTGTTTTTT.

The chain carries TRBV11-2 and TRBJ2-1, with 13 bases lining up with TRBD2. V gave up 0 bases and J gave up 6 bases; unmatched junction bases: 14. CDR1 SGHAT and CDR2 FQNNGV come from the germline V gene. This CDR3 spans 20 amino acids. Here the CDR3 reads CASSLDLGLAGMRRGNEQFF. In DNA form, the CDR3 reads TGTGCCAGCAGCTTAGATCTGGGACTAGCGGGAATGAGAAGGGGCAATGAGCAGTTCTTC.

In regard to this clone: The junction departs from the called germline gene at one end, perhaps through a read error. V is TRBV6-5 and J is TRBJ1-6; D perhaps matches TRBD1 (5 bases). This CDR3 has 13 residues. Germline V gene sequence: CDR1 MNHEY, CDR2 SVGAGI. The CDR3 DNA reads TGTGCCAGCAGACAGGCCTACAATTCACCCCTCCACTTT. Its protein product is CASRQAYNSPLHF.

Details on this clone: The limits of the CDR3 on the DNA are not certain, so only TCRdb's listed CDR3 is given. This chain connects TRBV6-6 to TRBJ1-2. The CDR3 is 13 residues long, counting both termini. Germline CDR1 and CDR2: MNHNY and SVGAGI (reference sequence). This chain's CDR3 is CASRRRAGDGYTF.

J is TRBJ2-7 and V is TRBV10-1; 7 bases line up with TRBD2. CDR3 length: 15 residues. J was trimmed by 3 bases and V by 0 bases; bases with no gene match: 5. Germline values: CDR1 WNHNN, CDR2 SYGVQD (reference sequence). The CDR3 bases are TGCGCCAGCAGTGAGTCCCTTGCTAGCGGCTACGAGCAGTACTTC. As protein: CASSESLASGYEQYF.

V usage is TRBV6-5 and J usage is TRBJ1-2; TRBD1 matches at 8 bases. CDR1 and CDR2 from the germline V gene are MNHEY and SVGAGI. The CDR3 totals 14 residues. V gave up 5 bases and J gave up 6 bases; unmatched junction bases: 8. CDR3 in amino acids: CASSPVRGLDGYTF. As DNA, the CDR3 is TGTGCCAGCAGTCCCGTCAGGGGGCTCGATGGCTACACCTTC.

The rearrangement links TRBV19 to TRBJ1-5; D is uncertain. The CDR3 has 13 amino acids. Germline loops: CDR1 LNHDA, CDR2 SQIVND (reference sequence). V lost 1 base and J lost 5, with 6 bases in between. This chain's CDR3 is CASSIAGYQPQHF. In nucleotides, the CDR3 is TGTGCCAGTAGTATAGCCGGGTATCAGCCCCAGCATTTT.

V usage is TRBV6-5 and J usage is TRBJ2-3, with D unclear. Germline V gene lookup returns CDR1 MNHEY and CDR2 SVGAGI. This CDR3 has 13 amino acids. V was pared by 6 bases and J by 6 bases, with 13 bases between. The CDR3 is CASSYRLWDTQYF. The CDR3 DNA reads as TGTGCCAGCAGCTATCGTCTTTGGGATACGCAGTATTTT.

The chain joins TRBV25-1 to TRBJ1-4, with D hard to call. The V and J ends lost 5 bases and 2 bases respectively, with 6 bases between them. Germline V gene lookup returns CDR1 MGHDK and CDR2 SYGVNS. The CDR3 has 13 amino acids. The CDR3 region is CASSLGTNEKLFF. DNA of the CDR3: TGTGCCAGCAGTTTGGGGACTAATGAAAAACTGTTTTTT. Using reference TRBV25-1 and TRBJ1-4 for the parts outside the CDR3, the full variable domain is EADIYQTPRYLVIGTGKKITLECSQTMGHDKMYWYQQDPGMELHLIHYSYGVNSTEKGDLSSESTVSRIRTEHFPLTLESARPSHTSQYLCASSLGTNEKLFFGSGTQLSVL.

The genes are TRBV10-3 and TRBJ2-2; maybe TRBD1 (7 bases). This CDR3 has 15 amino acids. Germline V gene lookup returns CDR1 ENHRY and CDR2 SYGVKD. Trimming pared 4 bases from V and 3 bases from J, leaving 12 bases between. The CDR3: CAISGTGGDTGELFF. CDR3 DNA sequence: TGTGCCATCAGTGGGACAGGAGGGGACACCGGGGAGCTGTTTTTT.

The chain carries TRBV3-1 (or the pseudogene TRBV3-2) and TRBJ1-1; no reliable D call. Between the trimmed V and J ends, which lost 1 base and 5 bases, there was a span of 5 bases. The germline V gene encodes CDR1 LGHDT and CDR2 YNNKEL (reference sequence). The CDR3 is 12 amino acids. This CDR3 is CASSQGQTEAFF. The CDR3 DNA reads as TGTGCCAGCAGCCAAGGGCAGACTGAAGCTTTCTTT.

The V call is TRBV30, the J call TRBJ2-3; D is unclear. This CDR3 comprises 15 residues. The V end was cut by 2 bases, the J end by 2 bases, with 14 bases between. The germline gives CDR1 GTSNPN, CDR2 SVGIG (reference sequence). The CDR3 region is CAWSKIGLYTDTQYF. For the CDR3, the DNA is TGTGCCTGGAGTAAAATCGGGCTTTACACAGATACGCAGTATTTT. The full variable domain, in which reference TRBV30 and TRBJ2-3 provide the parts outside the CDR3, is SQTIHQWPATLVQPVGSPLSLECTVEGTSNPNLYWYRQAAGRGLQLLFYSVGIGQISSEVPQNLSASRPQDRQFILSSKKLLLSDSGFYLCAWSKIGLYTDTQYFGPGTRLTVL.

The V call is TRBV4-1, the J call TRBJ1-2; the D is unclear. The germline V gene has CDR1 MGHRA and CDR2 YSYEKL. The length of the CDR3 is 14 residues. Trimming pared 1 base from V and 4 bases from J, leaving 10 bases between. Written as DNA, the CDR3 is TGCGCCAGCAGCCAAGCTCTGCAGATCTATGGCTACACCTTC. This sequence encodes CASSQALQIYGYTF.

The chain combines TRBV11-2 with TRBJ2-3, with D unresolved. V was shortened by 2 bases and J by 1 base, with 7 bases between the two germline ends. The CDR3 runs 14 residues. In germline, CDR1 is SGHAT, CDR2 FQNNGV. CDR3: CASSLTGGTDTQYF. The CDR3 DNA is TGTGCCAGCAGCTTAACGGGTGGCACAGATACGCAGTATTTT.

V and J are TRBV5-1 and TRBJ2-3; D is possibly TRBD1 or TRBD2 (5 bases each). CDR3 length: 14 residues. The V gene's germline CDR1 is SGHRS and CDR2 YFSETQ. V was pared by 4 bases and J by 2 bases, with 11 bases between. Here the CDR3 DNA reads TGCGCCAGCAGCAGGGGAGCTGACACAGATACGCAGTATTTT. This encodes CASSRGADTDTQYF.

This sequence joins TRBV3-1 (or the pseudogene TRBV3-2) and TRBJ2-7; the D is unclear. The V and J ends lost 8 bases and 2 bases respectively, with 13 bases between them. The CDR3 length is 13 residues. Looked up from germline, CDR1 is LGHDT and CDR2 is YNNKEL (reference sequence). CDR3 DNA sequence: TGTGCCAGCTACCGGTGGGTCCCCTACGAGCAGTACTTC. Its protein is CASYRWVPYEQYF.

This chain connects TRBV9 to TRBJ2-2; 9 positions agree with TRBD2. This CDR3 contains 18 residues. Germline V gene sequence: CDR1 SGDLS, CDR2 YYNGEE. Trimming removed 0 bases from V and 4 bases from J; junction bases left unmatched: 10. This CDR3 is CASSVASGGRAGTGELFF. In DNA, the CDR3 is TGTGCCAGCAGCGTAGCTTCCGGCGGGAGGGCCGGCACCGGGGAGCTGTTTTTT.